What follows are 4 T cell receptor beta chains derived from one specimen sequenced in a study of blood T cell repertoires in COVID-19. Sequencing used immunoSEQ multiplex PCR; TCRdb keeps in-frame clones, though not all of them. Seen here are 85,000 to 100,000 clones, approximately 86% observed once, and the top ten hold roughly 2%. Input material: peripheral blood. Source of these receptors: a man aged 50 to 59 with COVID-19, enrolled during active disease.

V usage is TRBV6-5 and J usage is TRBJ1-2; 8 bases align to TRBD1. The J segment lost 4 bases and the V segment lost 6 bases, leaving 4 bases of the junction unmatched. Per the germline V gene, CDR1 is MNHEY and CDR2 is SVGAGI. CDR3 size: 13 residues. The chain's CDR3 is CASRAGGFYGYTF. The CDR3 DNA reads as TGTGCCAGCAGGGCAGGGGGCTTCTATGGCTACACCTTC.

The chain couples TRBV30 to TRBJ1-6; 9 nucleotides line up with TRBD1. Germline V gives CDR1 GTSNPN, CDR2 SVGIG (reference sequence). After removal of 5 bases from V and 7 bases from J, the junction contained 3 bases not matched to a gene. This CDR3 has 13 residues. The CDR3 sequence: CAWDRGRNSPLHF. The CDR3 DNA reads as TGTGCCTGGGACAGGGGGAGGAATTCACCCCTCCACTTT.

The chain employs TRBV27 and TRBJ1-2; a possible D gene is TRBD1 (5 bases). CDR1 is MNHEY and CDR2 is SMNVEV in the germline V gene (reference sequence). This CDR3 spans 15 amino acids. V was trimmed by 0 bases and J by 7 bases, leaving 15 bases between them. The CDR3: CASSLSRRGRGGYTF. Here the CDR3 DNA reads TGTGCCAGCAGTTTATCGAGACGGGGGAGGGGTGGCTACACCTTC.

The chain joins TRBV2 to TRBJ2-5; D is unresolved. Trimming shortened V by 4 bases and J by 3 bases, and 6 bases separated the two germline ends. The CDR3 runs to 12 residues. Germline lookup yields CDR1 SNHLY and CDR2 FYNNEI. In DNA form, the CDR3 reads TGTGCCAGCAGTGGTGCGGAAGAGACCCAGTACTTC. Translation gives CASSGAEETQYF.